The sequence of this TCR beta chain was determined in a study of OX40 agonist ivuxolimab in advanced cancers. Study-wide points: At doses 0.1 to 3.0 mg/kg, CD4+ and CD8+ clones expanded. Clonal expansion was among the lowest in partial responders at 0.1-3.0 mg/kg, especially CD8+.

The V gene's germline CDR1 is SGHTA and CDR2 FQGNSA. The length of the CDR3 is 13 residues. The ends were cut back, 5 bases at V and 1 base at J, with 9 bases in the middle. Cycle 7 day 1, cycle 4 day 1, and baseline were the timepoints at which blood was sampled. A word on this clone: Antigen unknown.

The method was immunoSEQ multiplex PCR; TCRdb's version includes in-frame clones alone and lacks a portion of them. The sample contains about 93,000 clones, 94% of which appear only once. This specimen was CD4+ or CD8+ T cells sorted from blood, taken in a trial of the OX40 agonist ivuxolimab. The origin of this receptor is an adult with an advanced solid tumor such as melanoma, head and neck, liver or kidney cancer. The chain links TRBV7-2 to TRBJ2-7; a possible D gene is TRBD1 (6 bases). The CDR3 here is CASSAGQSYEQYF. In DNA, the CDR3 is TGTGCCAGCAGCGCCGGACAGTCCTACGAGCAGTACTTC.